This T cell receptor beta chain was sequenced for a study of blood T cell repertoires in COVID-19. In the study overall: The analysed material was cDNA or gDNA that came from T cells, B-cell-depleted T cells, or PBMCs.

As processed by the authors: Cell counts per sample came from amplifying reference gene primers. This table comes from immunoSEQ multiplex PCR, and its TCRdb copy is limited to in-frame clones, with some not included. That table supplies the V and J calls and clone size; D and trimming were determined from the DNA. The table has over 200,000 clones, around 81% seen once. This clone was seen more than once but under ten times. Germline V gene lookup returns CDR1 SGHTA and CDR2 FQGNSA. Trimming took off 6 bases at V and 2 bases at J, with 10 bases between the two ends. The CDR3 totals 13 residues. The sample taken for sequencing was peripheral blood. The V and J genes are TRBV7-2 and TRBJ1-2; D ambiguous. This TCR was sampled from a man aged 45-65 years with active or convalescent COVID-19. Here the CDR3 DNA reads TGTGCCAGCAGTTCCAGACAAAACTATGGCTACACCTTC. This encodes CASSSRQNYGYTF. Full variable domain (outside the CDR3, taken from reference TRBV7-2 and TRBJ1-2): GAGVSQSPSNKVTEKGKDVELRCDPISGHTALYWYRQSLGQGLEFLIYFQGNSAPDKSGLPSDRFSAERTGGSVSTLTIQRTQQEDSAVYLCASSSRQNYGYTFGSGTRLTVV.